These T cell receptor beta chains were read from a single sample in a study of early T cells in non-severe SARS-CoV-2 infection. Each CDR3 protein gets one entry after TCRdb re-called the 5' RACE reads with MiXCR. The data show 60,000 to 75,000 distinct CDR3 sequences, 9% to 10% seen once. The sequencing here drew on whole blood, taken at baseline. The source of these receptors is an adult who was a healthcare worker with PCR-confirmed SARS-CoV-2 infection or an uninfected control (not recorded which). CDR3s include the opening cysteine and the closing phenylalanine or tryptophan.

CDR3 protein: CSATSGNLHNSPLHF
J gene: TRBJ1-6
V gene: TRBV20-1

CDR3 protein: CASSYFGADRALTDTQYF
J gene: TRBJ2-3
V gene: TRBV6-5

CDR3 protein: CASSSLDWSLNEQFF
J gene: TRBJ2-1
V gene: TRBV28

CDR3 protein: CASSPDGTSGYEQYF
J gene: TRBJ2-7
V gene: TRBV12-3/TRBV12-4

CDR3 protein: CATSDHRASGINEQLF
J gene: TRBJ2-1
V gene: TRBV24-1

CDR3 protein: CASTGDSNQPQHF
J gene: TRBJ1-5
V gene: TRBV12-3/TRBV12-4

CDR3 protein: CASSQTTNEKLFF
J gene: TRBJ1-4
V gene: TRBV28

CDR3 protein: CATSETGTSGRERFF
J gene: TRBJ2-1
V gene: TRBV24-1

CDR3 protein: CASGSGLYEQYF
J gene: TRBJ2-7
V gene: TRBV6-2/TRBV6-3

CDR3 protein: CASSSGLPNQPQHF
J gene: TRBJ1-5
V gene: TRBV5-6

CDR3 protein: CASSQATTYGYTF
J gene: TRBJ1-2
V gene: TRBV3-1

CDR3 protein: CSAGFRDRPNTEAFF
J gene: TRBJ1-1
V gene: TRBV20-1

CDR3 protein: CASSDPTSGRRETQYF
J gene: TRBJ2-5
V gene: TRBV10-2

CDR3 protein: CASSYLDQPQHF
J gene: TRBJ1-5
V gene: TRBV7-2

CDR3 protein: CASSALGGAVYNEQFF
J gene: TRBJ2-1
V gene: TRBV2

CDR3 protein: CASSFRGWGSGTNTGELFF
J gene: TRBJ2-2
V gene: TRBV12-3/TRBV12-4

CDR3 protein: CASSGRDRSYNEQFF
J gene: TRBJ2-1
V gene: TRBV10-2

CDR3 protein: CASSLELAGGPLTEELFF
J gene: TRBJ2-2
V gene: TRBV7-2

CDR3 protein: CASSLRGLGLFF
J gene: TRBJ1-4
V gene: TRBV28

CDR3 protein: CSARGGVIRLAGWDEQFF
J gene: TRBJ2-1
V gene: TRBV20-1

CDR3 protein: CSAKTPYGGIQYF
J gene: TRBJ2-4
V gene: TRBV20-1

CDR3 protein: CAWSVGREDEKLFF
J gene: TRBJ1-4
V gene: TRBV30

CDR3 protein: CASIETGGFETQYF
J gene: TRBJ2-5
V gene: TRBV28

CDR3 protein: CSVTSTDGQRSYNEQFF
J gene: TRBJ2-1
V gene: TRBV29-1

CDR3 protein: CAISESRGRPSSYEQYF
J gene: TRBJ2-7
V gene: TRBV10-3

CDR3 protein: CASSFPDTYNEQFF
J gene: TRBJ2-1
V gene: TRBV5-1

CDR3 protein: CASRPPFGGLAEDEQYF
J gene: TRBJ2-7
V gene: TRBV28

CDR3 protein: CASSHSESSYEQYF
J gene: TRBJ2-7
V gene: TRBV3-1

CDR3 protein: CASSPPGHPNTIYF
J gene: TRBJ1-3
V gene: TRBV18

CDR3 protein: CASSVRGGGITDTQYF
J gene: TRBJ2-3
V gene: TRBV9

CDR3 protein: CASSQKGLAVYNLTDTQYF
J gene: TRBJ2-3
V gene: TRBV4-3

CDR3 protein: CASSLLGGAGSAFF
J gene: TRBJ1-1
V gene: TRBV28

CDR3 protein: CASSGDIVAGGADTQYF
J gene: TRBJ2-3
V gene: TRBV4-2

CDR3 protein: CASSPPWDTSYEQYF
J gene: TRBJ2-7
V gene: TRBV28

CDR3 protein: CASSLSTGDTQYF
J gene: TRBJ2-3
V gene: TRBV7-3

CDR3 protein: CASSTTGVVETQYF
J gene: TRBJ2-5
V gene: TRBV7-9

CDR3 protein: CASSYGLSYNEQFF
J gene: TRBJ2-1
V gene: TRBV7-9

CDR3 protein: CSARDGAGESYEQYF
J gene: TRBJ2-7
V gene: TRBV20-1

CDR3 protein: CASSLRGTVGTEAFF
J gene: TRBJ1-1
V gene: TRBV11-2

CDR3 protein: CASSLEGGLDSPLHF
J gene: TRBJ1-6
V gene: TRBV11-2

CDR3 protein: CASRSRGLQETQYF
J gene: TRBJ2-5
V gene: TRBV6-2/TRBV6-3

CDR3 protein: CASSLWTGGYEQYF
J gene: TRBJ2-7
V gene: TRBV6-2/TRBV6-3

CDR3 protein: CASSFASGNTGELFF
J gene: TRBJ2-2
V gene: TRBV5-4

CDR3 protein: CAISGQGNTGELFF
J gene: TRBJ2-2
V gene: TRBV10-3

CDR3 protein: CASSLPGTGGNEQFF
J gene: TRBJ2-1
V gene: TRBV11-2

CDR3 protein: CSSRQGGSYNEQFF
J gene: TRBJ2-1
V gene: TRBV20-1

CDR3 protein: CASSYSGQGAFGANVLTF
J gene: TRBJ2-6
V gene: TRBV6-5

CDR3 protein: CASSQVLSEGQPQHF
J gene: TRBJ1-5
V gene: TRBV4-3